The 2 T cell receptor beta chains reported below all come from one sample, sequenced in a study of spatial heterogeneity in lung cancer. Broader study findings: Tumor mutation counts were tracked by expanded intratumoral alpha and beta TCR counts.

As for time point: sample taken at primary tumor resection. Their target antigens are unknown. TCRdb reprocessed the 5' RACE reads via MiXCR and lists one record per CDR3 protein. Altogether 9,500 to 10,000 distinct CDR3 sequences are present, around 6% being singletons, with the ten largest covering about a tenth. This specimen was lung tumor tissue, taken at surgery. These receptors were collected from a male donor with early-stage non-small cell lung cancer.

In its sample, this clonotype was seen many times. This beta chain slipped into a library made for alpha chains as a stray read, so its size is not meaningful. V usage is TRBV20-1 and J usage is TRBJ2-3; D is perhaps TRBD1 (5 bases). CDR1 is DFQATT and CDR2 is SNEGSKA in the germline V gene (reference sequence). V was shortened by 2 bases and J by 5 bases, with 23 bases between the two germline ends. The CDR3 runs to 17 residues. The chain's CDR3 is CSARKGSAGYELDTQYF. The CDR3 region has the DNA TGCAGTGCTAGAAAGGGGTCGGCAGGGTACGAACTAGATACGCAGTATTTT.

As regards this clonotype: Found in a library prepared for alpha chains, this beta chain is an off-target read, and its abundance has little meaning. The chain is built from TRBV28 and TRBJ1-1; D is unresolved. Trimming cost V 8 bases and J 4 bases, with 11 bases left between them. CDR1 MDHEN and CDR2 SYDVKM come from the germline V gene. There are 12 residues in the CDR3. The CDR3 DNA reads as TGTGCCAGCCAAACGGTGTCCACTGAAGCTTTCTTT. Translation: CASQTVSTEAFF.